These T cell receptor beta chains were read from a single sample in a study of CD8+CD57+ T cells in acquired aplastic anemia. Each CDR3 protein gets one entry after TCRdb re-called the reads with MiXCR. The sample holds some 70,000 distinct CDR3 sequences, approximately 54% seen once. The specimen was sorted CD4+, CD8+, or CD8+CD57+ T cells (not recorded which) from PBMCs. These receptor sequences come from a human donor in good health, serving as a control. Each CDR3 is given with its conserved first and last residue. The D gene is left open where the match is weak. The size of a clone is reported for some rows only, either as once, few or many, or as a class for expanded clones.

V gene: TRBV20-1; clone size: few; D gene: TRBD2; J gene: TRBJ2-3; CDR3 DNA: TGCAGTGCTAGAGATGGTTTAGCGGGAGCCCTCACAGATACGCAGTATTTT; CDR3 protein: CSARDGLAGALTDTQYF
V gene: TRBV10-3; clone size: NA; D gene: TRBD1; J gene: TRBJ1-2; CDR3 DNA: TGTGCCATCAGCGACGGACAGGGTGGGGGCTACACCTTC; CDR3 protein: CAISDGQGGGYTF
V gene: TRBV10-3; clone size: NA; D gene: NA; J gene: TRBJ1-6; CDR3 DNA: TGTGCCATCAGTGAAGGGGCGAATTCACCCCTCCACTTT; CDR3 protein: CAISEGANSPLHF
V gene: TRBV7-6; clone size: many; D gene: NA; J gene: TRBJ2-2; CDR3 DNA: TGTGCCAGCAGCGACGACCCAGGGTTGGGCGGGGAGCTGTTTTTT; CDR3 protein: CASSDDPGLGGELFF
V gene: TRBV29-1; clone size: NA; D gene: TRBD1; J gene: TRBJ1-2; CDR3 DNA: TGCAGCGTAACCGGGACAGGGACACATGGCTACACCTTC; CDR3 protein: CSVTGTGTHGYTF
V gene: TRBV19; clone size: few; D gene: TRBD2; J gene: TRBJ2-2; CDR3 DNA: TGTGCCAGTAGTATTACTACTAGCGGGAGTGAGCCCGGGGAGCTGTTTTTT; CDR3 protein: CASSITTSGSEPGELFF
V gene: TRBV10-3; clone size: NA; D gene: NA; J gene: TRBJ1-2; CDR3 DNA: TGTGCCATCAGTGAGGGGACGGCCTATGGCTACACCTTC; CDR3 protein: CAISEGTAYGYTF
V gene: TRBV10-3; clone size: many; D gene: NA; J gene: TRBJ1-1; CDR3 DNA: TGTGCCATCAGTGAAGGTAGAGGGGGGAACACTGAAGCTTTCTTT; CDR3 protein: CAISEGRGGNTEAFF
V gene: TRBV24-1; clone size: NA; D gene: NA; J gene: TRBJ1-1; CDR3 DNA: TGTGCCACCAGTGATTTTGAGGACCTTAACACTGAAGCTTTCTTT; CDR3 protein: CATSDFEDLNTEAFF
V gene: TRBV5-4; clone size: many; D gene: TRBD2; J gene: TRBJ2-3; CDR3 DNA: TGTGCCAGCAGCTTAACCGGGAGGGACGGGACAGATACGCAGTATTTT; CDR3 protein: CASSLTGRDGTDTQYF
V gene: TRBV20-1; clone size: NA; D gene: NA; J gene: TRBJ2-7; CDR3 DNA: TGCAGTGTCCACAGCTCCTACGAGCAGTACTTC; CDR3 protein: CSVHSSYEQYF
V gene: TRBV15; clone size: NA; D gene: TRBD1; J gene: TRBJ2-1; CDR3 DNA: TGTGCCACCAGCAGAACGGTGGACAGGGCGAGGGGGAATGAGCAGTTCTTC; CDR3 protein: CATSRTVDRARGNEQFF
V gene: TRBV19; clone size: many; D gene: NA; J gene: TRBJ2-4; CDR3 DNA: TGTGCCAGTAGTATAGTTTCACCCACGACGGGCAGGAACATTCAGTACTTC; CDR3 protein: CASSIVSPTTGRNIQYF
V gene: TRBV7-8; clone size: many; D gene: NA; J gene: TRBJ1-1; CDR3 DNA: TGTGCCAGCAGCCAGGGCCCGAACACTGAAGCTTTCTTT; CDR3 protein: CASSQGPNTEAFF
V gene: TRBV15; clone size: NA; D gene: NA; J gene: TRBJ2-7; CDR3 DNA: TGTGCCACCAGCAGAGAGGGAAGCTCCTACGAGCAGTACTTC; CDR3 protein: CATSREGSSYEQYF
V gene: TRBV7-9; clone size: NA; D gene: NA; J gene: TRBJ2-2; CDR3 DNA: TGTGCCAGCAGCATTACAGGCACCGGGGAGCTGTTTTTT; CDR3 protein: CASSITGTGELFF
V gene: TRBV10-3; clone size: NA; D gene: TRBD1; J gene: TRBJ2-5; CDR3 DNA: TGTGCCATCAGGGACAGGGGGGACCAAGCGACCCAGTACTTC; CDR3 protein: CAIRDRGDQATQYF
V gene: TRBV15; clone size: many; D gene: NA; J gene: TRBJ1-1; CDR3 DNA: TGTGCCACCAGCTTCAGAAACACTGAAGCTTTCTTT; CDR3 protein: CATSFRNTEAFF
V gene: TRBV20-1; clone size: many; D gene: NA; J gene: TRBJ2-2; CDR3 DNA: TGCAGTGCTCATCAGGGTCGAACCGGGGAGCTGTTTTTT; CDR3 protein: CSAHQGRTGELFF
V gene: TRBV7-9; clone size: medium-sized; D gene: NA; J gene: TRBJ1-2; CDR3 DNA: TGTGCCAGCAGACTCGACAGCTATGGCTACACCTTC; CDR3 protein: CASRLDSYGYTF
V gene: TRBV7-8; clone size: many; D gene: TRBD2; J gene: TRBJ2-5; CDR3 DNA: TGTGCCAGCAGCTTAGAGTTAACTAGCGGAAAGACCCAGTACTTC; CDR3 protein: CASSLELTSGKTQYF
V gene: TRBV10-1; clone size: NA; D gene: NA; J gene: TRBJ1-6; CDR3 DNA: TGCGCCAGCAGCAACGACAACTCACCCCTCCACTTT; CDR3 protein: CASSNDNSPLHF
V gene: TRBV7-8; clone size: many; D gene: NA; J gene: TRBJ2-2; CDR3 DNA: TGTGCCAGCAGCTTATCAGGGGGGGGGGAGCTGTTTTTT; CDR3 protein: CASSLSGGGELFF
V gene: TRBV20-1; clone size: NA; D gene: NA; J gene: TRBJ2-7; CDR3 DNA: TGCAGTGCTCAGACAGAGTCGACCTACGAGCAGTACTTC; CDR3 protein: CSAQTESTYEQYF
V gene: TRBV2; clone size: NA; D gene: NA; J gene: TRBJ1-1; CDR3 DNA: TGTGCCAGCAGTGAAATGAAGGGGAACACTGAAGCTTTCTTT; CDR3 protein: CASSEMKGNTEAFF
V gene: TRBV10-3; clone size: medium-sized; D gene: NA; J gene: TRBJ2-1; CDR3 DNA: TGTGCCAACCGGGACCCCGGCGTGGATGAGCAGTTCTTC; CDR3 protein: CANRDPGVDEQFF